This T cell receptor beta chain was captured in a study of T cells in Graves' hyperthyroidism and ophthalmopathy. Ophthalmopathy cases scored 3 or more on the Clinical Activity Score and 4 or more on NOSPECS grade, with duration below 3 months. The PBMCs were taken from about 9.7 ml of fresh peripheral blood. Ten or more counts support this clonotype. Authors of the study amplified TCR beta CDR3 regions from RNA transcripts. TCR CDR3 underwent first-round RT-PCR with the HTBI primer set. TCRdb passed the multiplex PCR reads through MiXCR, listing each CDR3 protein once. The sample comprises roughly 550,000 distinct CDR3 sequences, around 15% of which are singletons, and approximately 32% rests with the top ten. Sequenced: blood. The receptor comes from a woman younger than 45 with Graves' ophthalmopathy.

The CDR3 DNA reads as TGTGCCAGCAGTCCCCAACAGGGTACCTACGAGCAGTACTTC. This sequence encodes CASSPQQGTYEQYF. The rearrangement joins TRBV12-3 or TRBV12-4 to TRBJ2-7, with D perhaps TRBD1 (6 bases). The ends were cut back, 5 bases at V and 2 bases at J, with 13 bases in the middle. CDR3 length: 14 residues.